This TCR beta chain derives from a study of shared clonotypes between healthy human individuals. The overall study: Donors had three CD4 naive, three CD4 memory, two CD8 naive and one CD8 memory plate apiece.

Clones were read by immunoSEQ multiplex PCR, and TCRdb kept only the in-frame ones, dropping some. The sample shows 950,000 to 1,300,000 clones, 75% of them seen only once. Notes on the study in general: Rarefaction showed sorted-subset sequencing was incomplete despite large depth.

Healthy HIV-negative adults with no recent acute infections or vaccinations were recruited as donors. CDR3 length: 11 amino acids. The sample holds a few counts of this clone. Its antigen is unidentified. This rearrangement joins TRBV21-1 to TRBJ1-1; the table gives TRBD1 as D, unverified against the DNA. TRBV21-1 represents a pseudogene. This receptor was identified in a man between 18 and 35 years old in good health. Sequencing was done on a sample of memory CD4+ T cells sorted from blood. Subset meaning: CD45RA-negative fraction. In DNA, the CDR3 is TGTGCCAGCCTGGACAGGACTGAAGCTTTCTTT. The encoded protein is CASLDRTEAFF.